These 13 T cell receptor beta chains were all obtained from the same sample, sequenced in a study of blood T cell repertoires in COVID-19 (dated by TCRdb to 2020 to 2021). Receptors were amplified or captured by the immunoSEQ multiplex PCR assay. What TCRdb holds here is the immuneACCESS table cut down to in-frame rearrangements. Part of the clones is not present; checked against another copy, under half of the missing clones reflect an unresolved V gene, and the others are unexplained. The sample has about 230,000 clones on record, 83% of them singletons. 2.6% of the sample lies in the top ten. The source material was peripheral blood. These receptor sequences come from a woman in her seventies with active or convalescent COVID-19.

This chain links TRBV7-2 with TRBJ2-7, with D possibly TRBD1 on 5 matching bases. Per the germline V gene, CDR1 is SGHTA and CDR2 is FQGNSA. The V and J ends lost 5 bases and 1 base respectively, with 12 bases between them. The CDR3 is made up of 14 amino acids. In DNA form, the CDR3 reads TGTGCCAGCAGCCCCAGGGCCTCGTCCTACGAGCAGTACTTC. It translates to CASSPRASSYEQYF.

The chain uses TRBV7-8 and TRBJ1-1; TRBD1 is a possible D gene (6 bases). V was shortened by 0 bases and J by 2 bases, with 10 bases between the two germline ends. The CDR3 runs 15 residues. Germline V CDR1 and CDR2: SGHVS, FQNEAQ. The DNA for the CDR3 is TGTGCCAGCAGCTTAGCTACTGGGACAAACACTGAAGCTTTCTTT. Protein product: CASSLATGTNTEAFF.

Of note for this clone: The sample has other DNA sequences that encode this CDR3 too. The V and J genes are TRBV5-1 and TRBJ1-5, with 7 bases fitting TRBD1. This CDR3 is 15 amino acids long. Germline CDR1 reads SGHRS; CDR2 reads YFSETQ. After removal of 4 bases from V and 1 base from J, the junction contained 5 bases not matched to a gene. CDR3 DNA sequence: TGCGCCAGCAGCCCGGGGACAGTCAGCAATCAGCCCCAGCATTTT. Translating it yields CASSPGTVSNQPQHF.

J is TRBJ1-4 and V is TRBV4-2; tentative D call: TRBD1 (5 bases). The germline CDR1 and CDR2 sequences are LGHNA and YNFKEQ. V dropped 1 base and J dropped 8 bases, with 14 bases sitting between them. CDR3 length: 15 residues. The DNA of the CDR3 is TGTGCCAGCAGCCAAGCAGCGGGGGGTACCGAAAAACTGTTTTTT. The encoded protein is CASSQAAGGTEKLFF.

The sample holds a few counts of this clone. The gene calls are TRBV7-3 and TRBJ2-2, with 7 bases aligning to TRBD1. The CDR3 contains 15 residues. Unmatched junction bases numbered 9, after V lost 4 bases and J lost 7 bases. From germline, CDR1 is SGHTA and CDR2 FQGTGA. The CDR3 DNA is TGTGCCAGCAGCTCCAACAGGGGTGAGGACGGGGAGCTGTTTTTT. Protein product: CASSSNRGEDGELFF.

The V and J genes are TRBV5-1 and TRBJ2-5; D perhaps matches TRBD1 (5 bases). V was cut by 0 bases and J by 2 bases, with 8 bases left in between. This CDR3 is built from 14 residues. Germline CDR1 SGHRS, CDR2 YFSETQ. CDR3 sequence reads: CASSLGQLQETQYF. The CDR3 DNA follows: TGCGCCAGCAGCTTGGGACAGCTACAAGAGACCCAGTACTTC.

The rearrangement uses TRBV5-4 and TRBJ2-5; TRBD2 matches 10 bases. The germline V gene has CDR1 SGHNT and CDR2 YYREEE (reference sequence). J was trimmed by 3 bases and V by 4 bases; bases with no gene match: 9. CDR3 size: 16 residues. The CDR3, as DNA: TGTGCCAGCAGCCCCAACCCCCTAGCGGGAGAAGAGACCCAGTACTTC. Its translation: CASSPNPLAGEETQYF.

The rearrangement links TRBV6-2 or TRBV6-3 to TRBJ1-5; TRBD1 matches at 7 bases. Germline CDR1 is MNHEY and CDR2 is SVGEGT. After removal of 6 bases from V and 0 bases from J, the junction contained 8 bases not matched to a gene. This CDR3 has 16 residues. This CDR3 reads CASSPRQGYSNQPQHF. For the CDR3, the DNA is TGTGCCAGCAGCCCTAGACAGGGCTATAGCAATCAGCCCCAGCATTTT.

This clone was seen more than once but under ten times. The gene calls are TRBV3-1 (or the pseudogene TRBV3-2) and TRBJ2-5; 7 bases agree with TRBD2. Germline CDR1 reads LGHDT; CDR2 reads YNNKEL (reference sequence). Trimming cost V 2 bases and J 2 bases; bases outside gene matches: 2. The CDR3 is made up of 14 amino acids. The CDR3 sequence: CASSQSGLQETQYF. The DNA of the CDR3 is TGTGCCAGCAGCCAATCGGGACTACAAGAGACCCAGTACTTC.

The rearrangement links TRBV18 to TRBJ1-1; D might be TRBD1 (6 bases). Germline CDR1 and CDR2: KGHSH and LQKENI. This CDR3 has 17 residues. Between the trimmed V and J ends, which lost 3 bases and 4 bases, there was a span of 21 bases. The CDR3 loop reads CASSPRGGELLATEAFF. The CDR3 DNA is TGTGCCAGCTCACCGAGGGGGGGGGAGCTCCTGGCCACTGAAGCTTTCTTT.

This rearrangement joins TRBV10-3 to TRBJ1-1, with D possibly TRBD1 on 6 matching bases. The V gene's germline CDR1 is ENHRY and CDR2 SYGVKD. V shed 0 bases and J shed 5 bases, with 13 bases lying between them. The CDR3 has 15 amino acids. The CDR3 DNA sequence: TGTGCCATCAGTGAGTCGACAGGACGGGGTACTGAAGCTTTCTTT. This gives the protein CAISESTGRGTEAFF.

The V and J genes are TRBV7-9 and TRBJ2-3, with a tentative D call TRBD2 (6 bases). The CDR3 runs 13 residues. V was shortened by 10 bases and J by 2 bases, with 13 bases between the two germline ends. Per germline, CDR1 SEHNR and CDR2 FQNEAQ (reference sequence). The CDR3 reads CANRGLTTDTQYF. CDR3 DNA: TGTGCCAACCGGGGACTCACCACAGATACGCAGTATTTT.

V is TRBV5-6 and J is TRBJ2-1; D is perhaps TRBD2 (6 bases). Trimming took 0 bases from V and 0 from J, leaving 13 bases between them. Germline CDR1 reads SGHDT; CDR2 reads YYEEEE. The CDR3 is made up of 17 amino acids. CDR3 DNA: TGTGCCAGCAGCTTGGACGGCGGGGAGAGCTCCTACAATGAGCAGTTCTTC. It yields the protein CASSLDGGESSYNEQFF.